These 18 T cell receptor beta chains originate from one sample sequenced in a study of neoadjuvant anti-PD-1 for oral cavity cancer. Here immunoSEQ multiplex PCR was the method, and the copy in TCRdb shows in-frame clones only, minus some. Of some 20,000 clones listed, 65% to 85% are singletons. The specimen comprised PBMCs, sampled before nivolumab (anti-PD-1) treatment. All receptors come from a person aged 40 to 85 with oral cavity squamous cell carcinoma.

The chain carries TRBV21-1 and TRBJ1-2; the table assigns TRBD1, which was not confirmed against the DNA. TRBV21-1 is termed a pseudogene. The CDR3 has 12 amino acids. DNA for the CDR3: TGTGCCAGCAACGACAGGGGCTATGGCTACACCTTC. Protein: CASNDRGYGYTF.

This clone turned up a few times. The chain carries TRBV28 and TRBJ1-2, with D unresolved. V dropped 4 bases and J dropped 8 bases, with 11 bases sitting between them. The CDR3 covers 12 residues. The germline V gene encodes CDR1 MDHEN and CDR2 SYDVKM. The CDR3 protein is CASSSLSYGYTF. CDR3 coding DNA: TGTGCCAGCAGTTCGTTGTCCTACGGCTACACCTTC.

V gene TRBV7-6 combines with J gene TRBJ2-2; 9 nucleotides match TRBD1. Trimming at V came to 1 base and at J to 5 bases, leaving 2 bases not matched to a gene. CDR3 size: 15 residues. CDR1 and CDR2 (germline): SGHVS, FNYEAQ. In nucleotides, the CDR3 is TGTGCCAGCAGCTTAGGACAGGGGGGAACCGGGGAGCTGTTTTTT. Translating gives CASSLGQGGTGELFF.

The sample holds a few counts of this clone. This rearrangement joins TRBV6-5 to TRBJ2-1; no clear D. Between the trimmed V and J ends, which lost 6 bases and 3 bases, there was a span of 6 bases. CDR3 length: 12 residues. Germline V gives CDR1 MNHEY, CDR2 SVGAGI. CDR3 DNA: TGTGCCAGCAGAACAGTCTACAATGAGCAGTTCTTC. Translating it yields CASRTVYNEQFF.

The V call is TRBV10-1, the J call TRBJ2-7; 7 nucleotides align to TRBD2. The CDR3 runs 14 residues. Trimming at V came to 2 bases and at J to 5 bases, leaving 6 bases not matched to a gene. Germline V CDR1 and CDR2: WNHNN, SYGVQD (reference sequence). The CDR3 nucleotides are TGCGCCAGCAGTGAGACGCGGGAGTTTAACGAGCAGTACTTC. Protein sequence: CASSETREFNEQYF.

The chain employs TRBV7-3 and TRBJ2-5, with D unclear. The germline V gene has CDR1 SGHTA and CDR2 FQGTGA. The V end was cut by 3 bases, the J end by 1 base, with 12 bases between. This CDR3 is built from 15 residues. In nucleotides, the CDR3 is TGTGCCAGCAGCTTGACGTCAGGAGCCCAAGAGACCCAGTACTTC. It encodes CASSLTSGAQETQYF. Looking up the rest from reference TRBV7-3 and TRBJ2-5 gives the full variable domain: GAGVSQTPSNKVTEKGKYVELRCDPISGHTALYWYRQSLGQGPEFLIYFQGTGAADDSGLPNDRFFAVRPEGSVSTLKIQRTERGDSAVYLCASSLTSGAQETQYFGPGTRLLVL.

Only a few counts were recorded for this clone. Mismatch with germline at one junction end may stem from a read error. The chain links TRBV7-7 to TRBJ2-5; 10 bases line up with TRBD2. Germline-derived CDR1 and CDR2 are SSHAT and FNYEAQ (reference sequence). The CDR3 has 15 amino acids. As DNA, the CDR3 is TGTGCTAGCAGCTTATCGACTAGCGGGCGAGAGACCCAGTACTTC. This encodes CASSLSTSGRETQYF.

The rearrangement links TRBV10-1 to TRBJ2-3; TRBD2 matches 11 bases. This CDR3 has 15 residues. Germline lookup yields CDR1 WNHNN and CDR2 SYGVQD (reference sequence). V lost 5 bases, J lost 3 bases, and 4 bases stayed unmatched. DNA for the CDR3: TGCGCCAGCAGTCAGACTAGCGGGGAGACAGATACGCAGTATTTT. Residues: CASSQTSGETDTQYF.

The CDR3 region has the DNA TGTGCCAGCAGCTTAGCCGTCGGCGGGGCCGGGGAGCTGTTTTTT. Encoded protein: CASSLAVGGAGELFF. The chain links TRBV27 to TRBJ2-2; possibly TRBD2 for D (6 bases). Germline lookup yields CDR1 MNHEY and CDR2 SMNVEV (reference sequence). The CDR3 runs 15 residues. The V gene lost 6 bases and the J gene lost 6 bases, with 17 bases spanning the gap.

This chain links TRBV18 with TRBJ1-1, with D tentatively TRBD1 (5 bases). The CDR3 is made up of 11 amino acids. The germline CDR1 and CDR2 sequences are KGHSH and LQKENI. Between the trimmed V and J ends, which lost 8 bases and 7 bases, there was a span of 11 bases. This CDR3 is CASASTVEAFF. CDR3 nucleotide sequence: TGTGCCAGCGCCTCGACAGTTGAAGCTTTCTTT.

The chain has TRBV27 and TRBJ2-3; no firm D call. Germline loops: CDR1 MNHEY, CDR2 SMNVEV (reference sequence). The V end lost 2 bases, the J end lost 3 bases, and 3 bases lay between the germline ends. CDR3 length: 12 amino acids. The CDR3 DNA follows: TGTGCCAGCAGTTTAGGGACAGATACGCAGTATTTT. Its translation is CASSLGTDTQYF.

The rearrangement joins TRBV30 to TRBJ2-1; TRBD2 is a possible D gene (5 bases). This CDR3 region has 14 residues. Trimming removed 3 bases at V and 3 bases at J, with 12 bases between. Germline assignment: CDR1 GTSNPN and CDR2 SVGIG (reference sequence). The CDR3 nucleotides read TGTGCCTGGAGGGAGGTTCCCGTCTACAATGAGCAGTTCTTC. It encodes CAWREVPVYNEQFF.

The rearrangement links TRBV7-8 to TRBJ2-7, with 15 bases lining up with TRBD2. This CDR3 is 17 amino acids long. V shed 4 bases and J 7 bases; nucleotides not matched to a gene: 11. Germline V CDR1 and CDR2: SGHVS, FQNEAQ. The CDR3: CASSSGLAGGQRGEQYF. CDR3 DNA sequence: TGTGCCAGCAGCTCGGGACTAGCGGGAGGCCAGCGGGGGGAGCAGTACTTC.

The chain's CDR3 is CAIRSGTSTDTQYF. CDR3 sequence (DNA): TGTGCCATCAGGAGCGGTACTAGCACAGATACGCAGTATTTT. This sequence joins TRBV10-3 and TRBJ2-3; D is perhaps TRBD2 (5 bases). This CDR3 spans 14 amino acids. From germline, CDR1 is ENHRY and CDR2 SYGVKD. Trimming took 6 bases from V and 0 from J, leaving 10 bases between them.

CDR3 sequence: CASSLPVDETQYF. The CDR3 coding sequence is TGTGCCAGCAGCTTGCCAGTAGATGAGACCCAGTACTTC. V usage is TRBV5-4 and J usage is TRBJ2-5; D is unclear. Germline lookup yields CDR1 SGHNT and CDR2 YYREEE (reference sequence). V dropped 1 base and J dropped 5 bases, with 9 bases sitting between them. The CDR3 loop spans 13 amino acids.

This chain joins TRBV7-9 and TRBJ2-3, with D unresolved. The CDR3 consists of 12 residues. V was pared by 3 bases and J by 4 bases, with 5 bases between. From germline, CDR1 is SEHNR and CDR2 FQNEAQ (reference sequence). DNA of the CDR3: TGTGCCAGCAGCTTTAGCCCAGATACGCAGTATTTT. Translated, it gives CASSFSPDTQYF.

The rearrangement uses TRBV7-3 and TRBJ1-5; 11 nucleotides agree with TRBD1. V lost 0 bases to trimming and J lost 0 bases; unmatched junction nucleotides: 4. From germline, CDR1 is SGHTA and CDR2 FQGTGA. The CDR3 has 18 amino acids. The CDR3 spells CASSLTRDRGYSNQPQHF. CDR3 DNA sequence: TGTGCCAGCAGCTTAACCCGGGACAGGGGGTATAGCAATCAGCCCCAGCATTTT.

This rearrangement joins TRBV5-6 to TRBJ1-2, with D perhaps matching TRBD1 (6 bases). CDR3 length equals 14 residues. CDR1 and CDR2 from the germline V gene are SGHDT and YYEEEE. The V end lost 1 base, the J end lost 8 bases, and 15 bases lay between the germline ends. CDR3 in amino acids: CASSLSVGAGGYTF. As DNA, the CDR3 is TGTGCCAGCAGCTTGTCGGTGGGGGCGGGAGGCTACACCTTC.